One sample yielded the 14 T cell receptor beta chains listed below, sequenced in a study of T cell responses to AZD1222 COVID-19 vaccine. Method: immunoSEQ multiplex PCR; TCRdb's copy keeps in-frame clones and lacks some. The sample consists of 45,000 to 65,000 clones, roughly 89% of them appearing once. Sequencing was performed on peripheral blood, taken 28 days after the second AZD1222 dose. These receptors were obtained from an adult who received the AZD1222 COVID-19 vaccine.

The chain employs TRBV2 and TRBJ2-3; 8 bases fit TRBD2. CDR1 and CDR2 from the germline V gene are SNHLY and FYNNEI. Unmatched junction bases numbered 12, after V lost 8 bases and J lost 5 bases. This CDR3 has 15 amino acids. The CDR3 DNA reads as TGTGCCAGCTCCCGTCGGGAGGGCCAGAGAGATACGCAGTATTTT. Residues: CASSRREGQRDTQYF.

The V call is TRBV6-1, the J call TRBJ2-5; a possible D gene is TRBD2 (6 bases). This CDR3 is built from 15 residues. V was cut by 1 base and J by 4 bases, with 13 bases left in between. Germline CDR1 MNHNS, CDR2 SASEGT. CDR3 sequence (DNA): TGTGCCAGCAGTGAAGGCGGGGCCCGCAGAGAGACCCAGTACTTC. It codes for CASSEGGARRETQYF.

This chain connects TRBV11-2 to TRBJ2-3, with no clear D. V dropped 5 bases and J dropped 2 bases, with 5 bases sitting between them. CDR3 length: 12 residues. CDR1 is SGHAT, CDR2 FQNNGV, per germline. CDR3 bases: TGTGCCAGCAGCCCCCACACAGATACGCAGTATTTT. This gives the protein CASSPHTDTQYF.

The chain has TRBV2 and TRBJ2-5, with 12 bases aligning to TRBD2. The CDR3 extends over 17 amino acids. V lost 3 bases to trimming and J lost 5 bases; unmatched junction nucleotides: 10. Germline V gene lookup returns CDR1 SNHLY and CDR2 FYNNEI. DNA of the CDR3: TGTGCCAGCAGTGAGAAGCGACTAGCGGGAGCTCGGGAGACCCAGTACTTC. Translated, it gives CASSEKRLAGARETQYF.

The chain links TRBV11-2 to TRBJ2-7; D perhaps matches TRBD2 (6 bases). Trimming removed 1 base from V and 0 bases from J, with 10 bases in between. The CDR3 is 15 residues long. In germline, CDR1 is SGHAT, CDR2 FQNNGV. The CDR3 reads CASSLGIGSSYEQYF. DNA of the CDR3: TGTGCCAGCAGCTTAGGGATCGGGAGCTCCTACGAGCAGTACTTC.

This chain uses TRBV27 with TRBJ2-1; 9 bases are shared with TRBD2. J gave up 9 bases and V 3 bases, and 12 bases lay outside the gene matches. CDR1 is MNHEY and CDR2 is SMNVEV in the germline V gene (reference sequence). This CDR3 has 16 residues. The CDR3 DNA sequence: TGTGCCAGCAGTTTCCGACGGACTAGCGAAAAAAGTGAGCAGTTCTTC. It yields the protein CASSFRRTSEKSEQFF.

V is TRBV28 and J is TRBJ2-3; 10 bases are shared with TRBD2. Germline lookup yields CDR1 MDHEN and CDR2 SYDVKM. This CDR3 has 18 residues. The V and J ends lost 6 bases and 5 bases, in that order; junction bases with no gene match: 17. CDR3 residues: CASRQGKDPGLAKDTQYF. CDR3 nucleotides: TGTGCCAGCAGGCAGGGGAAAGATCCGGGACTAGCGAAAGATACGCAGTATTTT.

This clone was observed once. The chain links TRBV5-1 to TRBJ2-1; D is perhaps TRBD2 (6 bases). The V gene's germline CDR1 is SGHRS and CDR2 YFSETQ. This CDR3 region has 11 residues. V was pared by 4 bases and J by 10 bases, with 9 bases between. CDR3 DNA sequence: TGCGCCAGCAGCCCAGGACTAGAGCAGTTCTTC. Translation: CASSPGLEQFF.

This rearrangement joins TRBV19 to TRBJ1-4, with D perhaps TRBD1 (5 bases). V was shortened by 5 bases and J by 4 bases, with 14 bases between the two germline ends. CDR3 size: 15 residues. Per germline, CDR1 LNHDA and CDR2 SQIVND (reference sequence). DNA of the CDR3: TGTGCCAGTAGTGCGAAGACGGGGGTTAATGAAAAACTGTTTTTT. It specifies CASSAKTGVNEKLFF.

The V gene is TRBV27, the J gene TRBJ2-1; D is possibly TRBD1 or TRBD2 (5 bases each). Per the germline V gene, CDR1 is MNHEY and CDR2 is SMNVEV (reference sequence). The CDR3 is 15 residues long. Trimming stripped 5 bases from V and 2 bases from J, with 13 bases between. The chain's CDR3 is CASSTRLGAYNEQFF. The CDR3 bases are TGTGCCAGCAGTACTCGACTGGGGGCCTACAATGAGCAGTTCTTC.

This chain connects TRBV24-1 to TRBJ2-1; maybe TRBD1 (5 bases). The germline V and J ends were trimmed by 2 bases and 4 bases, with 11 bases remaining between them. Germline V CDR1 and CDR2: KGHDR, SFDVKD. The CDR3 consists of 15 residues. The CDR3 region is CATSDWAGIYNEQFF. CDR3 DNA: TGTGCCACCAGTGATTGGGCAGGGATTTACAATGAGCAGTTCTTC.

J is TRBJ2-7 and V is TRBV7-2, with D perhaps matching TRBD1 or TRBD2 (5 bases each). The CDR3 length is 17 residues. With 3 bases removed from V and 5 bases from J, the gap between germline ends came to 23 bases. From germline, CDR1 is SGHTA and CDR2 FQGNSA. CDR3 residues: CASSLRGRGEGGHEQYF. CDR3 bases: TGTGCCAGCAGCTTGAGAGGTCGAGGGGAAGGTGGCCACGAGCAGTACTTC.

The chain combines TRBV9 with TRBJ2-3, with D uncertain. This CDR3 contains 13 residues. V gave up 2 bases and J gave up 4 bases, with 8 bases separating them. CDR1 is SGDLS, CDR2 YYNGEE, per germline. The CDR3 DNA is TGTGCCAGCAGCGTTGGGCTGCCAGATACGCAGTATTTT. This sequence encodes CASSVGLPDTQYF.

This clone was seen once. The chain is built from TRBV2 and TRBJ2-3; 10 nucleotides match TRBD2. Per germline, CDR1 SNHLY and CDR2 FYNNEI. The CDR3 consists of 15 residues. V was clipped by 6 bases and J by 4 bases; unmatched bases: 7. CDR3 in amino acids: CASSGRLAGSDTQYF. The CDR3 region has the DNA TGTGCCAGCAGCGGCAGACTAGCGGGTTCAGATACGCAGTATTTT.